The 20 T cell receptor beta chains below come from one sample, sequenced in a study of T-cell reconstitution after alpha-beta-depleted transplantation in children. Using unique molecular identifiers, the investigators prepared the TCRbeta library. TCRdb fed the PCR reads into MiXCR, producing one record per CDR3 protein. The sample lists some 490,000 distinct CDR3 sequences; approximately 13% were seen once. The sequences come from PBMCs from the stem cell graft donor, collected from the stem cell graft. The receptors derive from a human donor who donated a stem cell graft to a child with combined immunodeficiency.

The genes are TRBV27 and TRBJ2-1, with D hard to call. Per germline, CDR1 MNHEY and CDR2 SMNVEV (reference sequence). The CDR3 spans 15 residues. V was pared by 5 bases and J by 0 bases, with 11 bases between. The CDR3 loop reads CASSQTPPSYNEQFF. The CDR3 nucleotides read TGTGCCAGCAGTCAAACTCCTCCCTCCTACAATGAGCAGTTCTTC.

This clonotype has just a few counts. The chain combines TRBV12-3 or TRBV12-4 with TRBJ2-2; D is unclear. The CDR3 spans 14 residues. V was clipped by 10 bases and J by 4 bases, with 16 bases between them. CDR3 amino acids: CATKADRATGELFF. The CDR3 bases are TGTGCCACCAAGGCGGATCGGGCCACCGGGGAGCTGTTTTTT.

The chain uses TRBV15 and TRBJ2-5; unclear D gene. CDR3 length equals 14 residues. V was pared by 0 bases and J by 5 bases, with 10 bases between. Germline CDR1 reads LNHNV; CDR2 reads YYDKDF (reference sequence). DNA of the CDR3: TGTGCCACCAGCAGAGATCTAGGGTTTGAGACCCAGTACTTC. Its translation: CATSRDLGFETQYF.

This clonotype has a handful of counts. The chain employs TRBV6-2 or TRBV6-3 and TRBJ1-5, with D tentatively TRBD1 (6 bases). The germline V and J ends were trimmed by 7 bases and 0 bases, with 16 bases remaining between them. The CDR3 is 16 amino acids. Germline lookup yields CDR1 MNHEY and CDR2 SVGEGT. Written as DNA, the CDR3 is TGTGCCAGCACCCACGGACAGCCATATAGCAATCAGCCCCAGCATTTT. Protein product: CASTHGQPYSNQPQHF.

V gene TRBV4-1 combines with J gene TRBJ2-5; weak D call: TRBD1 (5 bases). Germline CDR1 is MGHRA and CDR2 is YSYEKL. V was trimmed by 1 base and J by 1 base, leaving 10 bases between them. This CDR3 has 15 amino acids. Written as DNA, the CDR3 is TGCGCCAGCAGCCAAGTAAGGGGTCCCCAAGAGACCCAGTACTTC. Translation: CASSQVRGPQETQYF.

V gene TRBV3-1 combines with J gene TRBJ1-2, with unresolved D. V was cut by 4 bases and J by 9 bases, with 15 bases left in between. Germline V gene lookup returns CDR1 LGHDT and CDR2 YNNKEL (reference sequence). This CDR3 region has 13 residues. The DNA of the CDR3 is TGTGCCAGCAGCCCCCTAGGACGTACAAGCTACACCTTC. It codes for CASSPLGRTSYTF. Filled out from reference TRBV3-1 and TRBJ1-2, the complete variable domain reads DTAVSQTPKYLVTQMGNDKSIKCEQNLGHDTMYWYKQDSKKFLKIMFSYNNKELIINETVPNRFSPKSPDKAHLNLHINSLELGDSAVYFCASSPLGRTSYTFGSGTRLTVV.

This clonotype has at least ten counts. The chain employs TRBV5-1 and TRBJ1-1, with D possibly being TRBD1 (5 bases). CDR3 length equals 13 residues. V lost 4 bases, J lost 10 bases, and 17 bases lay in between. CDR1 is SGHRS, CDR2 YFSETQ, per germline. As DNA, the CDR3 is TGCGCCAGCAGCCTCAGTTCTCAAAGGGGAGCTTTCTTT. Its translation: CASSLSSQRGAFF.

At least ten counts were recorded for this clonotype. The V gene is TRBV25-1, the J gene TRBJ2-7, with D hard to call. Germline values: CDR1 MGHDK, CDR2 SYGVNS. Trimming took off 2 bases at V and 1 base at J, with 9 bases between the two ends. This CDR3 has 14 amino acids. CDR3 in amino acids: CASSEGHESYEQYF. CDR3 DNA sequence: TGTGCCAGCAGTGAAGGGCACGAGTCCTACGAGCAGTACTTC.

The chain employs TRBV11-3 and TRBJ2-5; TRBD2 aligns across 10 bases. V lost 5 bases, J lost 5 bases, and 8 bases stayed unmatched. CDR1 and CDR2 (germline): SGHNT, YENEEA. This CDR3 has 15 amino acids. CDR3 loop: CASSREREGLETQYF. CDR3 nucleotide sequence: TGTGCCAGCAGCAGGGAGCGGGAGGGCCTTGAGACCCAGTACTTC.

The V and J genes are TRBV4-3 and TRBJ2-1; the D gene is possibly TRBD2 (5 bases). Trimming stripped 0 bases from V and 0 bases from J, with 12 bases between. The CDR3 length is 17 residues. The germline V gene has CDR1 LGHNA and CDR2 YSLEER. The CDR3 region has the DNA TGCGCCAGCAGCCAAGATTCACCGGGAAGCTCCTACAATGAGCAGTTCTTC. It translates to CASSQDSPGSSYNEQFF.

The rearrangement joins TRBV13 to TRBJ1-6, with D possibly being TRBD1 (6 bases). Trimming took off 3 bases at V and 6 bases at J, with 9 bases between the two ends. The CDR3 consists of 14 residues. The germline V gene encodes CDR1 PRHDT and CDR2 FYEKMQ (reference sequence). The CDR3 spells CASSLDRSNSPLHF. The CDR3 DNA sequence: TGTGCCAGCAGCTTGGACAGATCTAATTCACCCCTCCACTTT. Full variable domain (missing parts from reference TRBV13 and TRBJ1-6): AAGVIQSPRHLIKEKRETATLKCYPIPRHDTVYWYQQGPGQDPQFLISFYEKMQSDKGSIPDRFSAQQFSDYHSELNMSSLELGDSALYFCASSLDRSNSPLHFGNGTRLTVT.

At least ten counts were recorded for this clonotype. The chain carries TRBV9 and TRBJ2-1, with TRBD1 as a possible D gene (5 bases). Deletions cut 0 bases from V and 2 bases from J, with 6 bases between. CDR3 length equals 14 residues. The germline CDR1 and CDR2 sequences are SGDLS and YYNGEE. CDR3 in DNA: TGTGCCAGCAGCGTAGGGACAACCTACAATGAGCAGTTCTTC. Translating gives CASSVGTTYNEQFF.

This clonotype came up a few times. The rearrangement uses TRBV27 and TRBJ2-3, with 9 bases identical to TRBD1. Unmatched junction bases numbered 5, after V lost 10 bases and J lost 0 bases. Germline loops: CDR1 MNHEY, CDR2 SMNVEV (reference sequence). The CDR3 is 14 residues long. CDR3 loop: CATRTGVSTDTQYF. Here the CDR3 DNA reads TGTGCCACCAGGACAGGGGTTAGCACAGATACGCAGTATTTT.

This CDR3 is CASARVLDSPSTDTQYF. CDR3 bases: TGTGCCAGCGCCCGGGTGCTCGACAGTCCTAGCACAGATACGCAGTATTTT. The genes are TRBV27 and TRBJ2-3, with D possibly matching TRBD1 (5 bases). The CDR3 runs to 17 residues. The germline V gene encodes CDR1 MNHEY and CDR2 SMNVEV (reference sequence). V lost 8 bases to trimming and J lost 0 bases, with 21 bases between them.

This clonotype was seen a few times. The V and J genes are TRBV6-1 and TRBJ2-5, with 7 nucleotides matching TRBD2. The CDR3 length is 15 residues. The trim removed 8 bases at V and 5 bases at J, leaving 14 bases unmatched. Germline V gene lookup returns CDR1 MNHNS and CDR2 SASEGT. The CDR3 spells CASRMPGLTQETQYF. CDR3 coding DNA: TGTGCCAGCCGGATGCCGGGACTAACACAGGAGACCCAGTACTTC.

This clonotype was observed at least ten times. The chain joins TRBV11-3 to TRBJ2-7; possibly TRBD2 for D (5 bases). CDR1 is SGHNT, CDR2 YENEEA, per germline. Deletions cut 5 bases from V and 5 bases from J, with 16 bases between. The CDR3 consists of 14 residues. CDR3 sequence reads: CASSQDWVLHEQYF. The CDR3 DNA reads TGTGCCAGCAGCCAGGACTGGGTCCTCCACGAGCAGTACTTC.

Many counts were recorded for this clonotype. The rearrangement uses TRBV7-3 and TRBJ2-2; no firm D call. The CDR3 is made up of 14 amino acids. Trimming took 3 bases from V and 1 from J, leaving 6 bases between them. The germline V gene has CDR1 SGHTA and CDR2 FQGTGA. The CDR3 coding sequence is TGTGCCAGCAGCTTCAGACGGAACACCGGGGAGCTGTTTTTT. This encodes CASSFRRNTGELFF.

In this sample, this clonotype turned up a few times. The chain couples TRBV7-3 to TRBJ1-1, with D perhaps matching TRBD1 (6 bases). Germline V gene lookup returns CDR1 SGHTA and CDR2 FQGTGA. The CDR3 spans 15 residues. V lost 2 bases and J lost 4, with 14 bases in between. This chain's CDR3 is CASSLGQGLGTEAFF. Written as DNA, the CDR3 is TGTGCCAGCAGCTTAGGGCAGGGGCTAGGCACTGAAGCTTTCTTT.

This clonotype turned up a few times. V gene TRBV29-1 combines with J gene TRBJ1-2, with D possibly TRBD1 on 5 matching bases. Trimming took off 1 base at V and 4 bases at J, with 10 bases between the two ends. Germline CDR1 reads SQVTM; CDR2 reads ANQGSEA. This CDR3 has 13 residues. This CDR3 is CSVEGGPLYGYTF. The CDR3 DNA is TGCAGCGTTGAAGGGGGCCCTCTCTATGGCTACACCTTC.

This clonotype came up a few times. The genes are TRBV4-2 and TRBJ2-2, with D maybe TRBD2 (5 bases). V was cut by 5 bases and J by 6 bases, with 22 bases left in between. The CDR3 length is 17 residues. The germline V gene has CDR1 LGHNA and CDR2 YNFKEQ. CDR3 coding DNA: TGTGCCAGCAGCTTCCGACTGCCAGCGGTGGAGCCCGGGGAGCTGTTTTTT. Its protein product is CASSFRLPAVEPGELFF.